Below, 21 T cell receptor beta chains from the same sample are listed, as sequenced in a study of blood T cell repertoires in COVID-19. The method was immunoSEQ multiplex PCR; TCRdb's version includes in-frame clones alone and lacks a portion of them. Of about 250,000 clones listed, about 85% were seen once; the top ten hold 5% to 8%. Sequenced sample: PBMCs or T cells enriched from blood (not recorded which). These TCRs come from a woman in her 50s who had been exposed to COVID-19.

J is TRBJ2-7 and V is TRBV2; tentatively, D is TRBD2 (6 bases). Trimming took off 8 bases at V and 0 bases at J, with 14 bases between the two ends. The CDR3 covers 14 residues. Per the germline V gene, CDR1 is SNHLY and CDR2 is FYNNEI. Here the CDR3 DNA reads TGTGCCAGCGGGGGACTCCTGAACTCCTACGAGCAGTACTTC. Amino acids: CASGGLLNSYEQYF.

The chain recombines TRBV19 with TRBJ1-2; D possibly corresponds to TRBD1 (5 bases). CDR1 and CDR2 from the germline V gene are LNHDA and SQIVND (reference sequence). CDR3 size: 15 residues. V was clipped by 7 bases and J by 0 bases, with 15 bases between them. The CDR3 coding sequence is TGTGCCAGTACCCTCCGTCAGACAGCTAACTATGGCTACACCTTC. Its translation: CASTLRQTANYGYTF.

To note about this clone: One end of the junction varies from germline; a read error may be responsible. The genes are TRBV14 and TRBJ2-7; D not certain. CDR3 size: 12 residues. The germline gives CDR1 SGHDN, CDR2 FVKESK. In nucleotides, the CDR3 is TGTGCCAGCAGCCAAGATCGGAAGGTAGAGGTATTC. It is translated as CASSQDRKVEVF.

The chain is built from TRBV9 and TRBJ1-3; TRBD1 agrees at 10 bases. Trimming cost V 2 bases and J 4 bases; bases outside gene matches: 6. CDR1 SGDLS and CDR2 YYNGEE come from the germline V gene. The CDR3 is made up of 16 amino acids. The CDR3 reads CASSVQDRGLGNTIYF. The CDR3 DNA sequence: TGTGCCAGCAGCGTTCAGGACAGGGGGTTAGGAAACACCATATATTTT.

This clone was seen only once. V usage is TRBV30 and J usage is TRBJ2-7; TRBD1 matches 7 bases. The trim removed 1 base at V and 9 bases at J, leaving 6 bases unmatched. There are 12 residues in the CDR3. Germline V CDR1 and CDR2: GTSNPN, SVGIG (reference sequence). The CDR3 spells CAWSGDRAWQYF. Here the CDR3 DNA reads TGTGCCTGGAGTGGGGACAGAGCTTGGCAGTACTTC.

The table lists this clone with a count of one. This chain joins TRBV10-3 and TRBJ2-7, with TRBD2 matching 7 bases. There are 16 residues in the CDR3. V lost 10 bases, J lost 3 bases, and 18 bases stayed unmatched. Germline V gene sequence: CDR1 ENHRY, CDR2 SYGVKD. In DNA form, the CDR3 reads TGTGCCACCTCAGATGGGGGGGTTTTTAGAGGCTACGAGCAGTACTTC. This encodes CATSDGGVFRGYEQYF.

The gene calls are TRBV12-5 and TRBJ2-5; tentatively, D is TRBD2 (5 bases). The germline V gene encodes CDR1 LGHNT and CDR2 FRNRAP. The CDR3 extends over 13 amino acids. The germline V and J ends were trimmed by 6 bases and 3 bases, with 11 bases remaining between them. CDR3 sequence reads: CASGSDWEETQYF. Written as DNA, the CDR3 is TGTGCTAGTGGCTCGGACTGGGAAGAGACCCAGTACTTC.

J is TRBJ2-1 and V is TRBV19; TRBD1 might be the D (5 bases). Germline CDR1 is LNHDA and CDR2 is SQIVND (reference sequence). V lost 2 bases to trimming and J lost 10 bases, with 15 bases between them. The CDR3 consists of 14 residues. The CDR3 bases are TGTGCCAGTAGTATAATGGGGCCTATAGGGGAGCAGTTCTTC. This encodes CASSIMGPIGEQFF.

The chain carries TRBV6-1 and TRBJ1-1, with D unclear. Per germline, CDR1 MNHNS and CDR2 SASEGT. The ends were cut back, 2 bases at V and 0 bases at J, with 10 bases in the middle. The CDR3 runs 15 residues. CDR3 coding DNA: TGTGCCAGCAGTGAACCCGCGAACTTGAACACTGAAGCTTTCTTT. This encodes CASSEPANLNTEAFF.

This clone was counted a single time. This chain joins TRBV5-1 and TRBJ2-2; TRBD1 is a possible D gene (6 bases). The length of the CDR3 is 18 residues. Looked up from germline, CDR1 is SGHRS and CDR2 is YFSETQ. Trimming took off 0 bases at V and 5 bases at J, with 20 bases between the two ends. The CDR3 reads CASSLAVGGQRRTGELFF. The CDR3 DNA follows: TGCGCCAGCAGCTTGGCCGTCGGCGGACAGCGTAGGACCGGGGAGCTGTTTTTT.

This clone has more than one count but fewer than ten. V and J are TRBV6-5 and TRBJ2-5; 9 positions match TRBD1. The germline CDR1 and CDR2 sequences are MNHEY and SVGAGI. J gave up 4 bases and V 6 bases, and 3 bases lay outside the gene matches. The CDR3 covers 13 residues. The chain's CDR3 is CASRTGGRETQYF. In DNA form, the CDR3 reads TGTGCCAGCAGGACAGGGGGGAGAGAGACCCAGTACTTC.

In DNA, the CDR3 is TGTGCCATCAGTGATCTAGCAGATACGCAGTATTTT. Protein: CAISDLADTQYF. This chain uses TRBV10-3 with TRBJ2-3; D gene unclear. CDR1 is ENHRY, CDR2 SYGVKD, per germline. V shed 3 bases and J shed 4 bases, with 5 bases lying between them. This CDR3 has 12 residues.

The chain uses TRBV19 and TRBJ1-5, with D possibly TRBD1 on 5 matching bases. Germline V gene lookup returns CDR1 LNHDA and CDR2 SQIVND (reference sequence). V lost 2 bases and J lost 6, with 5 bases in between. This CDR3 region has 12 residues. The CDR3 nucleotides read TGTGCCAGTAGTATAAGGGGTCAGCCCCAGCATTTT. Amino acids: CASSIRGQPQHF.

The genes are TRBV5-4 and TRBJ1-1, with 9 bases that match TRBD1. The V segment lost 4 bases and the J segment 12 bases; nucleotides outside the gene matches: 7. The CDR3 runs to 12 residues. Germline V lookup: CDR1 SGHNT, CDR2 YYREEE (reference sequence). The CDR3 reads CASSLGQGQSFF. Written as DNA, the CDR3 is TGTGCCAGCAGCCTGGGACAGGGCCAATCTTTCTTT.

This chain joins TRBV21-1 and TRBJ1-3. TRBV21-1 is flagged as a pseudogene. The length of the CDR3 is 16 residues. CDR3 loop: CASSKATGSSGNTIYF. DNA of the CDR3: TGTGCCAGCAGCAAAGCGACTGGAAGCTCTGGAAACACCATATATTTT.

This clone was observed a handful of times. The chain recombines TRBV6-4 with TRBJ2-2; D may be TRBD2 (5 bases). Germline V gene lookup returns CDR1 MRHNA and CDR2 SNTAGT. The length of the CDR3 is 14 residues. V was pared by 6 bases and J by 5 bases, with 13 bases between. CDR3 region: CASSATSTTGELFF. For the CDR3, the DNA is TGTGCCAGCAGCGCCACTAGTACGACCGGGGAGCTGTTTTTT.

J is TRBJ1-2 and V is TRBV2, with D hard to call. The CDR3 sequence is 15 residues long. Per germline, CDR1 SNHLY and CDR2 FYNNEI. V lost 1 base and J lost 9, with 18 bases in between. The CDR3 coding sequence is TGTGCCAGCAGTGAAGTCTCTTGGCAGAGGGAGTGCTACACCTTC. Translating it yields CASSEVSWQRECYTF.

Details on this clone: Other DNA variants within this sample encode the same CDR3. The chain combines TRBV5-1 with TRBJ1-1; D is perhaps TRBD1 (5 bases). V shed 0 bases and J shed 5 bases, with 8 bases lying between them. Germline-derived CDR1 and CDR2 are SGHRS and YFSETQ. The CDR3 extends over 13 amino acids. CDR3 coding DNA: TGCGCCAGCAGCTTGGGTGGGGGGACTGAAGCTTTCTTT. Translating gives CASSLGGGTEAFF.

The chain has TRBV7-2 and TRBJ1-1, with D maybe TRBD1 (6 bases). The V and J ends lost 3 bases and 5 bases respectively, with 10 bases between them. The CDR3 has 13 amino acids. CDR1 and CDR2 (germline): SGHTA, FQGNSA. The CDR3 DNA follows: TGTGCCAGCAGCTTGTCCGGGACAACTGAAGCTTTCTTT. This gives the protein CASSLSGTTEAFF. Full variable domain (missing parts from reference TRBV7-2 and TRBJ1-1): GAGVSQSPSNKVTEKGKDVELRCDPISGHTALYWYRQSLGQGLEFLIYFQGNSAPDKSGLPSDRFSAERTGGSVSTLTIQRTQQEDSAVYLCASSLSGTTEAFFGQGTRLTVV.

This clone came up once. This sequence joins TRBV5-1 and TRBJ1-3, with D possibly being TRBD1 (5 bases). Germline values: CDR1 SGHRS, CDR2 YFSETQ. CDR3 length: 15 amino acids. The V end lost 0 bases, the J end lost 3 bases, and 10 bases lay between the germline ends. CDR3 sequence (DNA): TGCGCCAGCAGCTTGGTGGCCAGGGATGGAAACACCATATATTTT. Its translation: CASSLVARDGNTIYF.

This clone was found once. V is TRBV6-1 and J is TRBJ2-7, with 7 nucleotides matching TRBD1. The junction had 3 bases not matched to a gene; V was cut back by 1 base and J by 3 bases. The CDR3 runs 14 residues. From germline, CDR1 is MNHNS and CDR2 SASEGT. The CDR3 is CASSEENRGYEQYF. The CDR3, as DNA: TGTGCCAGCAGTGAAGAAAACAGGGGCTACGAGCAGTACTTC.